The clone carrying this TCR beta chain was recorded many times. Its cognate antigen is unknown. Amplification of TCR beta CDR3 regions used RNA transcripts. RT-PCR with HTBI primers came first, then second-round multiplex PCR. TCRdb fed the multiplex PCR reads into MiXCR, producing one record per CDR3 protein. The data contain around 1.1 million distinct CDR3 sequences, less than 45% of them singletons. Hyperthyroidism in these 18- to 65-year-old patients was newly diagnosed, lasting under 2 months. The germline gives CDR1 DFQATT, CDR2 SNEGSKA (reference sequence). The CDR3 loop spans 16 amino acids. The V gene end was trimmed by 0 bases and the J gene end by 1 base; junction bases not matched to a gene: 4. This entry is derived from a study of Graves' ophthalmopathy and Graves' hyperthyroidism. Study-wide background: Stable hyperthyroidism referred to disease that showed no ophthalmopathy within 18 months of follow-up. Study-wide results and caveats: A model built from 13 signatures distinguished ophthalmopathy from stable hyperthyroidism with about 90% sensitivity and around 81% specificity. Sensitivity of roughly 64% and specificity of 72.22% were achieved by the model that predicted ophthalmopathy progression.

V and J are TRBV20-1 and TRBJ2-2, with 8 bases lining up with TRBD1. Sequencing input: peripheral blood or thyroid tissue (not recorded which). The receptor comes from an adult man with Graves' hyperthyroidism. CDR3 DNA sequence: TGCAGTGCTAGAGACGGACAGGGCTGGAACACCGGGGAGCTGTTTTTT. It translates to CSARDGQGWNTGELFF.